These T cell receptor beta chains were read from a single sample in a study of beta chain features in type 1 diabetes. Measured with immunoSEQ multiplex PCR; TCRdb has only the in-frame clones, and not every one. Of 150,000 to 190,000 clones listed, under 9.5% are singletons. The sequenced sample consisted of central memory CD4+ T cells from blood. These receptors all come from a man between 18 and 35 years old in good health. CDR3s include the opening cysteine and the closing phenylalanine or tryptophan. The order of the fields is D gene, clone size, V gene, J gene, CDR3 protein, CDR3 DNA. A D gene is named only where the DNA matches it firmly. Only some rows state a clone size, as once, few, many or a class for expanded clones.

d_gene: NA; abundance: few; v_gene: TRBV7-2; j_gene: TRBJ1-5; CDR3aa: CASSSRVNQPQHF; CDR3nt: TGTGCCAGCAGCTCTCGGGTAAATCAGCCCCAGCATTTT
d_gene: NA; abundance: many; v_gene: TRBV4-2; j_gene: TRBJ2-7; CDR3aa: CASSPSPRGYEQYF; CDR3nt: TGTGCCAGCAGCCCCTCCCCGCGGGGCTACGAGCAGTACTTC
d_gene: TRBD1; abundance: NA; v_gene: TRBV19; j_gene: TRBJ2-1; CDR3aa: CASSKGRTGGYNEQFF; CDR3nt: TGTGCCAGTAGTAAAGGGAGGACAGGGGGATACAATGAGCAGTTCTTC
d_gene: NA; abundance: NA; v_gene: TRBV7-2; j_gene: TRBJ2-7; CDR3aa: CASSGVGYEQYF; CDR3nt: TGTGCCAGCAGCGGTGTCGGTTACGAGCAGTACTTC
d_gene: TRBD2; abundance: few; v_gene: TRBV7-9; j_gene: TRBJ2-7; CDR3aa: CASSLGLAGVWAPGEQYF; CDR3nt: TGTGCCAGCAGCCTAGGACTAGCGGGAGTTTGGGCCCCGGGCGAGCAGTACTTC
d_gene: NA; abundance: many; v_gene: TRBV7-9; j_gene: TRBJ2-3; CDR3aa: CASSLGSRRADTQYF; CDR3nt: TGTGCCAGCAGCCTAGGTTCAAGGCGGGCAGATACGCAGTATTTT
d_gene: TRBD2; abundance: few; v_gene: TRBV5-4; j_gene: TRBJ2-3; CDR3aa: CASSLLAGGPGTDTQYF; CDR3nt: TGTGCCAGCAGCTTACTAGCGGGAGGGCCGGGCACAGATACGCAGTATTTT
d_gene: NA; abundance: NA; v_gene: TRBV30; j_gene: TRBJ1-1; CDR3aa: CAWSVQLGTEAFF; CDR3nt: TGTGCCTGGAGTGTACAACTAGGCACTGAAGCTTTCTTT
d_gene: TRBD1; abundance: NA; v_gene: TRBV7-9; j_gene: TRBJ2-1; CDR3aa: CASSQPLRTGGNEQFF; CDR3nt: TGTGCCAGCAGCCAACCCCTCCGGACAGGGGGCAATGAGCAGTTCTTC
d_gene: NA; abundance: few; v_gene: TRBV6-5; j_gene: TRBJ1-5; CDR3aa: CASSYTQGRDQPQHF; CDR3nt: TGTGCCAGCAGTTACACACAAGGCAGGGATCAGCCCCAGCATTTT
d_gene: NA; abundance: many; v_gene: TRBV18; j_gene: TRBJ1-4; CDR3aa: CASSPTQTGLFEKLFF; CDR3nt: TGTGCCAGCTCACCGACGCAAACAGGGCTATTTGAAAAACTGTTTTTT